These T cell receptor beta chains were read from a single sample in a study of shared clonotypes between healthy human individuals. The assay was immunoSEQ multiplex PCR, and TCRdb's table has in-frame clones only and misses some. This table has roughly 2.4 million clones, approximately 96% appearing once. Material: naive CD4+ T cells sorted from blood. These TCRs come from a man between 18 and 35 years old in good health. Each CDR3 is given with its conserved first and last residue. The D gene is left open where the match is weak. Clone size is given for some rows only: seen once, a few or many times, or a class if the clone is expanded.

j_call,clone_size,d_call,v_call,cdr3_nt,cdr3_aa
TRBJ1-4,-,-,TRBV7-9,TGTGCCAGCAGCTTAGAGGCCCTACGGGAAAAACTGTTTTTT,CASSLEALREKLFF
TRBJ2-2,once,-,TRBV6-5,TGTGCCAGCAGAAACGGGGCGTCCGGGGAGCTGTTTTTT,CASRNGASGELFF
TRBJ2-2,-,TRBD2,TRBV5-1,TGCGCCAGCCTTCCGGGACTATCGAACACCGGGGAGCTGTTTTTT,CASLPGLSNTGELFF
TRBJ2-1,-,TRBD2,TRBV5-1,TGCGCCAGCAGCCGGGGACTAGCGGGATTAAATGAGCAGTTCTTC,CASSRGLAGLNEQFF
TRBJ2-1,-,TRBD2,TRBV7-2,TGTGCCAGCAGCCCTCTGGGACTAGCGGGAGGAAGGTCCTACAATGAGCAGTTCTTC,CASSPLGLAGGRSYNEQFF
TRBJ2-5,once,-,TRBV6-5,TGTGCCAGCAGTCACGGGGAGACCCAGTACTTC,CASSHGETQYF
TRBJ1-5,-,-,TRBV9,TGTGCCAGCCCGACCCCCCTAACAGGCTATAGCAATCAGCCCCAGCATTTT,CASPTPLTGYSNQPQHF
TRBJ2-6,-,-,TRBV30,TGTGCCTGGAGTGGGGGAGCAGGGATTACTTCTGGGGCCAACGTCCTGACTTTC,CAWSGGAGITSGANVLTF
TRBJ2-2,once,-,TRBV2,TGTGCCAGCAGTACAGTAGGGGGGGAGCTGTTTTTT,CASSTVGGELFF
TRBJ2-1,-,TRBD2,TRBV5-1,TGCGCCAGCAGCTTGGACGGTAGCGGGAGGGGATACAATGAGCAGTTCTTC,CASSLDGSGRGYNEQFF
TRBJ2-6,once,-,TRBV5-4,TGTGCCAGCAGCTTGGATCCCGCCTCTGGGGCCAACGTCCTGACTTTC,CASSLDPASGANVLTF
TRBJ1-5,-,TRBD1,TRBV18,TGTGCCAGCTCACCGACAGGGACAGGCAATCAGCCCCAGCATTTT,CASSPTGTGNQPQHF
TRBJ1-2,-,-,TRBV10-1,TGCGCCGGGCGTGGACAGTCTCGCGGCTACACCTTC,CAGRGQSRGYTF
TRBJ1-1,-,TRBD1,TRBV19,TGTGCCAGTAATAAGGGACAGGGGGCGACTGAAGCTTTCTTT,CASNKGQGATEAFF
TRBJ1-6,-,-,TRBV9,TGTGCCAGCAACCAGGGAACCTATAATTCACCCCTCCACTTT,CASNQGTYNSPLHF
TRBJ2-1,-,-,TRBV5-1,TGCGCCAGCAGCCTGCTAGCGAGCTACAATGAGCAGTTCTTC,CASSLLASYNEQFF
TRBJ1-5,-,TRBD1,TRBV4-1,TGCGCCAGCAGCCGCCCGGGACAGGTGAATCAGCCCCAGCATTTT,CASSRPGQVNQPQHF
TRBJ2-1,-,TRBD2,TRBV6-6,TGTGCCAGCAGTTTATCTAGCGGGGGGAACTACAATGAGCAGTTCTTC,CASSLSSGGNYNEQFF
TRBJ2-7,-,-,TRBV11-2,TGTGCCAGCAGCTTAGTCGCCAATACCTACGAGCAGTACTTC,CASSLVANTYEQYF
TRBJ2-2,-,-,TRBV28,TGTGCCAGCAGTTTACTGGTGGGACTTGGGGACACCGGGGAGCTGTTTTTT,CASSLLVGLGDTGELFF
TRBJ1-6,-,TRBD1,TRBV19,TGTGCCAGTAGTCTGTCCGGGACAGGGAGCATGAGCTCCTATAATTCACCCCTCCACTTT,CASSLSGTGSMSSYNSPLHF
TRBJ2-7,-,-,TRBV2,TGTGCCAGCAGTGGTGTTCAGGGGTCTTCCTACGAGCAGTACTTC,CASSGVQGSSYEQYF
TRBJ2-2,-,-,TRBV11-3,TGTGCCAGCAGCACAGCCTCTGGAGGGGGCGGGGAGCTGTTTTTT,CASSTASGGGGELFF
TRBJ2-7,-,-,TRBV7-9,TGTGCCAGCAGTCCCAAGGGGGACCTGCCCTACGAGCAGTACTTC,CASSPKGDLPYEQYF
TRBJ1-6,-,TRBD1,TRBV29-1,TGCAGCGCTACTTTCGGGACAGGGACCTATAATTCACCCCTCCACTTT,CSATFGTGTYNSPLHF
TRBJ2-5,-,TRBD1,TRBV28,TGTGCCAGCAGTTGGCCGTGGGGACAGGGTGAGAATAGAGAGACCCAGTACTTC,CASSWPWGQGENRETQYF
TRBJ2-2,-,-,TRBV11-2,TGTGCCAGCAGCGTTCAAGCGGTGAACACCGGGGAGCTGTTTTTT,CASSVQAVNTGELFF
TRBJ2-3,-,TRBD1,TRBV7-9,TGTGCCAGCAGCTTGGGGGACAGGGAGGGCACAGATACGCAGTATTTT,CASSLGDREGTDTQYF
TRBJ1-2,-,TRBD1,TRBV19,TGTGCCAGTAGTATAGACAGGGGGCGACGTGGCTACACCTTC,CASSIDRGRRGYTF